The source of this T cell receptor (beta chain) is a study of OX40 agonist ivuxolimab in advanced cancers. A word on this clone: Its target is not known.

The table came from immunoSEQ multiplex PCR; TCRdb's copy has only in-frame clones and leaves some out. Of approximately 40,000 clones in the sample, less than 90% were seen once. The CDR3 totals 14 residues. Trimming pared 0 bases from V and 4 bases from J, leaving 9 bases between. The germline V gene has CDR1 MGHRA and CDR2 YSYEKL. General observations from the study: The investigators did not determine what antigen specificity the expanded peripheral T cells had.

The TCR originated in an adult with an advanced solid tumor such as melanoma, head and neck, liver or kidney cancer. This chain joins TRBV4-1 and TRBJ1-2; D unresolved. The sample in question was CD4+ or CD8+ T cells sorted from blood, obtained in a trial of the OX40 agonist ivuxolimab. The CDR3 region has the DNA TGCGCCAGCAGCCAAGATCTTGAAACCTATGGCTACACCTTC. Residues: CASSQDLETYGYTF.